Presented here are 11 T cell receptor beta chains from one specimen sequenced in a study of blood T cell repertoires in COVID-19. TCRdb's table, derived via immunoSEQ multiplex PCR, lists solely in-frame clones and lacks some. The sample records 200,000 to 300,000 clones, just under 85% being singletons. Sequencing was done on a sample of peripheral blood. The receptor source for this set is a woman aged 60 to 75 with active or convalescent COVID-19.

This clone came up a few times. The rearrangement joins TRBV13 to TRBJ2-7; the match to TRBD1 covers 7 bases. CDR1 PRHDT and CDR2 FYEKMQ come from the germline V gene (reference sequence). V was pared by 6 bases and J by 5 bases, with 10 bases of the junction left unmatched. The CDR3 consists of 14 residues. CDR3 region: CASSKGQPDHEQYV. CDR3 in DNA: TGTGCCAGCAGTAAGGGACAGCCCGACCACGAGCAGTACGTC.

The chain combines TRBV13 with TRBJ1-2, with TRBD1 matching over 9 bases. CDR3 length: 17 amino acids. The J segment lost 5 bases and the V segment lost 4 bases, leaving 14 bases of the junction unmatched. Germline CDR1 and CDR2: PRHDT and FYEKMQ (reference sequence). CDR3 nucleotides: TGTGCCAGCAGCTCACAAGAACAGGGGGCAAAAGGGTATGGCTACACCTTC. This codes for CASSSQEQGAKGYGYTF. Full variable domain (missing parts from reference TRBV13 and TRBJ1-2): AAGVIQSPRHLIKEKRETATLKCYPIPRHDTVYWYQQGPGQDPQFLISFYEKMQSDKGSIPDRFSAQQFSDYHSELNMSSLELGDSALYFCASSSQEQGAKGYGYTFGSGTRLTVV.

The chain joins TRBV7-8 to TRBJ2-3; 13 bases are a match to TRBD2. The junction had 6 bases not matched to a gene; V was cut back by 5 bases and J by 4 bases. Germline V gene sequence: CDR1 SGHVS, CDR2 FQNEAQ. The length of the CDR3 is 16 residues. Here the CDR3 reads CASSARTSGSSDTQYF. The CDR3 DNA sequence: TGTGCCAGCAGCGCCCGGACTAGCGGGAGTTCAGATACGCAGTATTTT.

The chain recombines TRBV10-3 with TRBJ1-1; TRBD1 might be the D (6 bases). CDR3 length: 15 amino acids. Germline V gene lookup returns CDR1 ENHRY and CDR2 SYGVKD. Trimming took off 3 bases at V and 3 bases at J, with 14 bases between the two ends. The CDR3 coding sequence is TGTGCCATCAGTGACGAGTGGGGGGGCGACACTGAAGCTTTCTTT. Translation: CAISDEWGGDTEAFF.

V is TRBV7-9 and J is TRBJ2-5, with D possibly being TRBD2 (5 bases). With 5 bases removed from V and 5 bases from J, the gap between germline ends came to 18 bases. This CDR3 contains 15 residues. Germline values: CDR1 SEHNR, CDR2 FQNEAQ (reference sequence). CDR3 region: CASSHPGTIVETQYF. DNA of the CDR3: TGTGCCAGCAGCCACCCGGGAACAATTGTTGAGACCCAGTACTTC.

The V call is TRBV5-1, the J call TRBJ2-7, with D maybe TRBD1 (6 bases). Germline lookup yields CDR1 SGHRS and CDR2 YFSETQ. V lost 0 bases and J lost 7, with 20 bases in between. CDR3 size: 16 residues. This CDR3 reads CASSLEPLAGETEQYF. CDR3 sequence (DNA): TGCGCCAGCAGCTTGGAACCGCTGGCAGGGGAGACGGAGCAGTACTTC.

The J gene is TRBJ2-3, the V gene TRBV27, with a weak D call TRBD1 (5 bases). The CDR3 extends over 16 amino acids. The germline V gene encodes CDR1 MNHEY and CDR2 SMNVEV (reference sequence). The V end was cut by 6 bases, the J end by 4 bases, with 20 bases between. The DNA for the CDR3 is TGTGCCAGCAGAGGCAGGGCTCCCGCTCCGGCAGATACGCAGTATTTT. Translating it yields CASRGRAPAPADTQYF.

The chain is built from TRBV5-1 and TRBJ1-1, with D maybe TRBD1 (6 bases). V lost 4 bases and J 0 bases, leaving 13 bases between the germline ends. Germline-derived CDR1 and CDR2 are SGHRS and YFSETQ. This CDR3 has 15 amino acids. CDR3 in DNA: TGCGCCAGCAGCCTCGAGGGGGTGGTGAACACTGAAGCTTTCTTT. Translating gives CASSLEGVVNTEAFF.

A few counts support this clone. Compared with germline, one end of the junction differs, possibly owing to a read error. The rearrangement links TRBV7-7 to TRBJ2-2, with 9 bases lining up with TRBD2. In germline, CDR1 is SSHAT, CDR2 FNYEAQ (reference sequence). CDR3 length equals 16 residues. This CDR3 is CASRRLAVTNTGELFF. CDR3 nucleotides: TGTGCTAGCAGAAGACTAGCGGTTACGAACACCGGGGAGCTGTTTTTT.

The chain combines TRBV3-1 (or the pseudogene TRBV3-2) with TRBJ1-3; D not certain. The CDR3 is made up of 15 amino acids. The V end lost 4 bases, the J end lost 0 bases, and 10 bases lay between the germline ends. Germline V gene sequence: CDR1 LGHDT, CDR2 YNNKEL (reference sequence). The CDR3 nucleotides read TGTGCCAGCAGCCCCACTGTCCCCTCTGGAAACACCATATATTTT. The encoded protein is CASSPTVPSGNTIYF.

The CDR3 region has the DNA TGTGCCAGCAGTGAGATAGGGAGCTCCTACAATGAGCAGTTCTTC. Encoded protein: CASSEIGSSYNEQFF. The gene calls are TRBV6-1 and TRBJ2-1; perhaps TRBD2 as D (5 bases). The germline gives CDR1 MNHNS, CDR2 SASEGT. The length of the CDR3 is 15 residues. V shed 3 bases and J shed 0 bases, with 9 bases lying between them.